The source of this T cell receptor beta chain is a study of blood T cells in healthy people across ages. V lost 3 bases, J lost 3 bases, and 7 bases stayed unmatched. CDR1 and CDR2 (germline): KGHSH, LQKENI. The CDR3 contains 16 residues. PBMCs were isolated at a quantity of at least 7 million per sample. Study results and caveats: CMV status of donors was unknown, possibly confounding expanded clonotype changes. The authors considered diversity estimates from one million T cells to be underestimates. Per million T cells, the diversity of TCR beta decreased roughly linearly as age advanced.

Points on this clonotype: Its antigen is currently unknown.

Next came a second PCR, run for roughly 6 to 11 cycles, which used a sample-barcoded 5' primer along with a J-beta primer mix. TCRdb processed the 5' RACE reads anew with MiXCR; each CDR3 protein has one entry. Here the sample spans hundreds of thousands of distinct CDR3 sequences, 20% to 25% being singletons. The TCR originated in a man between 65 and 80 years old in good health. The chain has TRBV18 and TRBJ1-1; TRBD1 agrees at 10 bases. Sequencing input: blood. The CDR3 region has the DNA TGTGCCAGCTCACCCGCTTTTGGGACAGGGGACACTGAAGCTTTCTTT. Its protein is CASSPAFGTGDTEAFF.